These 5 T cell receptor beta chains were sequenced from one sample in a study of T cell clones after liver transplantation. The table came from immunoSEQ multiplex PCR; TCRdb's copy has only in-frame clones and leaves some out. Seen here are roughly 100,000 clones, approximately 78% observed once, and the top ten hold 0.8% to 1%. This sample comprised CD4+ T cells from blood, obtained before liver transplant. These receptors came from a human donor who received a liver transplant.

This chain joins TRBV7-9 and TRBJ2-7; either TRBD1 or TRBD2 may supply D (5 bases each). Germline values: CDR1 SEHNR, CDR2 FQNEAQ (reference sequence). Trimming shortened V by 5 bases and J by 2 bases, and 13 bases separated the two germline ends. The CDR3 spans 14 residues. The CDR3 region is CASSLGDGPYEQYF. In DNA, the CDR3 is TGTGCCAGCAGCCTCGGGGACGGCCCCTACGAGCAGTACTTC.

The chain uses TRBV5-1 and TRBJ1-2; 7 bases line up with TRBD1. Germline values: CDR1 SGHRS, CDR2 YFSETQ. The J segment lost 5 bases and the V segment lost 3 bases, leaving 10 bases of the junction unmatched. The CDR3 length is 15 residues. For the CDR3, the DNA is TGCGCCAGCAGCTCGAAGCCGACAGGGCTTTATGGCTACACCTTC. Its translation: CASSSKPTGLYGYTF. Variable domain in full (rest from reference TRBV5-1 and TRBJ1-2): KAGVTQTPRYLIKTRGQQVTLSCSPISGHRSVSWYQQTPGQGLQFLFEYFSETQRNKGNFPGRFSGRQFSNSRSEMNVSTLELGDSALYLCASSSKPTGLYGYTFGSGTRLTVV.

The rearrangement links TRBV6-1 to TRBJ2-5; possibly TRBD1 for D (6 bases). V lost 5 bases and J lost 2, with 9 bases in between. Germline CDR1 is MNHNS and CDR2 is SASEGT. This CDR3 is 13 amino acids long. The CDR3 region is CASSLGQQETQYF. The CDR3 DNA reads as TGTGCCAGCAGTTTAGGACAGCAAGAGACCCAGTACTTC.

This clone was recorded a few times. The chain is built from TRBV7-8 and TRBJ2-3, with 12 bases identical to TRBD2. CDR3 size: 16 residues. V lost 4 bases, J lost 5 bases, and 7 bases stayed unmatched. CDR1 SGHVS and CDR2 FQNEAQ come from the germline V gene. DNA of the CDR3: TGTGCCAGCAGCTGGGCTAGCGGGAGGGCCCGAGATACGCAGTATTTT. Its protein product is CASSWASGRARDTQYF. The full variable domain, rest sourced from reference TRBV7-8 and TRBJ2-3, is GAGVSQSPRYKVAKRGQDVALRCDPISGHVSLFWYQQALGQGPEFLTYFQNEAQLDKSGLPSDRFFAERPEGSVSTLKIQRTQQEDSAVYLCASSWASGRARDTQYFGPGTRLTVL.

The chain joins TRBV7-3 to TRBJ2-3; D remains ambiguous. The germline V gene has CDR1 SGHTA and CDR2 FQGTGA. The CDR3 has 13 residues. Trimming left V 4 bases short and J 10 bases short, with 15 bases between. The CDR3 sequence: CASSSSPVEAQYF. CDR3 nucleotides: TGTGCCAGCAGCTCCTCCCCGGTTGAGGCGCAGTATTTT.